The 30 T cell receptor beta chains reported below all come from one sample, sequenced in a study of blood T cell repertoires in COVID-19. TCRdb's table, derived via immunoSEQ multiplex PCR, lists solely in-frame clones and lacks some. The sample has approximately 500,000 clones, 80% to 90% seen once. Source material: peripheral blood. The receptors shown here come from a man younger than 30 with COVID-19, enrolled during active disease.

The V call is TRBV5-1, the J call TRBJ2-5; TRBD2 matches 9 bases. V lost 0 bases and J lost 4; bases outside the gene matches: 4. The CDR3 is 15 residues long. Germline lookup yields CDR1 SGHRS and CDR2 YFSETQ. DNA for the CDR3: TGCGCCAGCAGCTTGGACGGCGGGAGGGGAGAGACCCAGTACTTC. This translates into CASSLDGGRGETQYF.

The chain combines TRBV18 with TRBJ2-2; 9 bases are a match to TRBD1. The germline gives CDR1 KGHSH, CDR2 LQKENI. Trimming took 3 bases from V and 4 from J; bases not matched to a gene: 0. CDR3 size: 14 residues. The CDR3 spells CASSPTGGTGELFF. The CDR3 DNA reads TGTGCCAGCTCACCGACAGGGGGCACCGGGGAGCTGTTTTTT.

Here the CDR3 reads CASSQPGQTKNIQYF. CDR3 in DNA: TGTGCCAGCAGCCAACCCGGACAGACCAAAAACATTCAGTACTTC. The chain carries TRBV14 and TRBJ2-4; the D gene is possibly TRBD1 (6 bases). The germline CDR1 and CDR2 sequences are SGHDN and FVKESK. Trimming took 2 bases from V and 2 from J, leaving 10 bases between them. There are 15 residues in the CDR3.

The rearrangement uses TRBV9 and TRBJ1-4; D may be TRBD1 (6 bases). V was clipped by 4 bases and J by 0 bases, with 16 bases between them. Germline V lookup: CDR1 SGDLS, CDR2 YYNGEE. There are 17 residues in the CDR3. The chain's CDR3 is CASSQSVTGPTNEKLFF. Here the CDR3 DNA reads TGTGCCAGCAGCCAATCCGTGACAGGCCCAACTAATGAAAAACTGTTTTTT.

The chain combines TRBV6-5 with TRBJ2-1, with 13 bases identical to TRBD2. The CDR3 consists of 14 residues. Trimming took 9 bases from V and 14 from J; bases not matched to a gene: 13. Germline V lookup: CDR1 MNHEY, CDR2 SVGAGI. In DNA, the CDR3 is TGTGCCAGTACCGGGACTAGCGGGATAAATGGGGAGTTCTTC. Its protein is CASTGTSGINGEFF.

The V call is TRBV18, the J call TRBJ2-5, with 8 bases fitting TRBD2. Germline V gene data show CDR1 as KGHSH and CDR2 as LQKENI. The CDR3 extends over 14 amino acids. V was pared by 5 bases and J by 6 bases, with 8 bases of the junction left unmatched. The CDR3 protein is CASSLGLASQTQYF. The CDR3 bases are TGTGCCAGCTCATTAGGACTAGCCTCCCAGACCCAGTACTTC. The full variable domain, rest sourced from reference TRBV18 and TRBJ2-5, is NAGVMQNPRHLVRRRGQEARLRCSPMKGHSHVYWYRQLPEEGLKFMVYLQKENIIDESGMPKERFSAEFPKEGPSILRIQQVVRGDSAAYFCASSLGLASQTQYFGPGTRLLVL.

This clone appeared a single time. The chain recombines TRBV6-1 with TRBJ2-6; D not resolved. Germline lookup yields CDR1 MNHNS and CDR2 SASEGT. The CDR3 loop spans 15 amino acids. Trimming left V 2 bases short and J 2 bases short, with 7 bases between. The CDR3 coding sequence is TGTGCCAGCAGTGAACTAACCGCTGGGGCCAACGTCCTGACTTTC. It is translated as CASSELTAGANVLTF.

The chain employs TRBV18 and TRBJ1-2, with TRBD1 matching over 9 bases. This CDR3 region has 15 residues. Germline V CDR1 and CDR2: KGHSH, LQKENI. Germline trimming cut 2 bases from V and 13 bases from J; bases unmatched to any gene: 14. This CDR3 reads CASSPGTGNLVSCTF. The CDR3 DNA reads TGTGCCAGCTCACCAGGGACAGGGAATTTAGTATCTTGCACCTTC.

CDR3 residues: CASSHSDRATYEQYF. The CDR3 DNA sequence: TGTGCCAGCAGCCATTCGGACAGAGCGACCTACGAGCAGTACTTC. The chain combines TRBV3-1 (or the pseudogene TRBV3-2) with TRBJ2-7, with D tentatively TRBD1 (6 bases). V lost 3 bases and J lost 2, with 14 bases in between. This CDR3 has 15 amino acids. The germline gives CDR1 LGHDT, CDR2 YNNKEL (reference sequence).

This CDR3 reads CATRAPRGPGANVLTF. DNA of the CDR3: TGTGCCACCAGAGCCCCCAGGGGGCCTGGGGCCAACGTCCTGACTTTC. The chain recombines TRBV15 with TRBJ2-6; 8 bases fit TRBD1. Unmatched junction bases numbered 6, after V lost 6 bases and J lost 2 bases. The germline V gene has CDR1 LNHNV and CDR2 YYDKDF (reference sequence). The CDR3 runs 16 residues.

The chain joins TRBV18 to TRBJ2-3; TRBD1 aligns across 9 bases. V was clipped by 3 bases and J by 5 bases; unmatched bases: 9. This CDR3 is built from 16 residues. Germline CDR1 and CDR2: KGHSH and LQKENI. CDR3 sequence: CASSPAGQGLGDTQYF. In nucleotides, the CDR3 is TGTGCCAGCTCACCCGCGGGACAGGGATTGGGAGATACGCAGTATTTT.

The CDR3 nucleotides read TGTGCCAGCAGCTTAAACAGGGCCCTTGATGGCTACACCTTC. Translation: CASSLNRALDGYTF. This chain links TRBV11-2 with TRBJ1-2; a weak D match, TRBD1 (6 bases). The CDR3 runs to 14 residues. CDR1 is SGHAT and CDR2 is FQNNGV in the germline V gene. Trimming stripped 2 bases from V and 6 bases from J, with 13 bases between. Supplemented by reference TRBV11-2 and TRBJ1-2, the full variable domain reads EAGVAQSPRYKIIEKRQSVAFWCNPISGHATLYWYQQILGQGPKLLIQFQNNGVVDDSQLPKDRFSAERLKGVDSTLKIQPAKLEDSAVYLCASSLNRALDGYTFGSGTRLTVV.

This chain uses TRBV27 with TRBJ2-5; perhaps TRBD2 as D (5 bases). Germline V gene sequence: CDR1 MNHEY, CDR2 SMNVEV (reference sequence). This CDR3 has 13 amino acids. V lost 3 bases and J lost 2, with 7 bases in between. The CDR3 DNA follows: TGTGCCAGCAGTTTGGGAGTTCAAGAGACCCAGTACTTC. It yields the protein CASSLGVQETQYF.

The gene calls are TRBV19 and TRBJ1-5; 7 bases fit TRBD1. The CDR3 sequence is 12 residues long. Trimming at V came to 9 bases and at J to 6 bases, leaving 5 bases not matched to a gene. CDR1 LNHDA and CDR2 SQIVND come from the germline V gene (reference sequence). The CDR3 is CASRQGGQPQHF. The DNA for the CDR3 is TGTGCCAGCAGACAGGGAGGTCAGCCCCAGCATTTT.

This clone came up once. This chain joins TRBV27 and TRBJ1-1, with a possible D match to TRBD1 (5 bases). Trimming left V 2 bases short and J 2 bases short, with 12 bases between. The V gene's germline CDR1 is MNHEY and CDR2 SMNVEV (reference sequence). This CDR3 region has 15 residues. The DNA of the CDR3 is TGTGCCAGCAGTTTAGGGCAGGGAAGAAACACTGAAGCTTTCTTT. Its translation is CASSLGQGRNTEAFF.

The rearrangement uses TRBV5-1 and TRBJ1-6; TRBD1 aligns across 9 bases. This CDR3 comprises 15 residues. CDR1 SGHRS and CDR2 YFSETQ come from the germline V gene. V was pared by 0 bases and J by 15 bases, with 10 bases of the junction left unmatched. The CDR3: CASSLELGGQGLLHF. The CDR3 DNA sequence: TGCGCCAGCAGCTTGGAACTCGGGGGACAGGGTCTCCTCCACTTT. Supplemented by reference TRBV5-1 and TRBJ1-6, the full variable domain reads KAGVTQTPRYLIKTRGQQVTLSCSPISGHRSVSWYQQTPGQGLQFLFEYFSETQRNKGNFPGRFSGRQFSNSRSEMNVSTLELGDSALYLCASSLELGGQGLLHFGNGTRLTVT.

The CDR3 coding sequence is TGTGCCAGCAGCTTGACCGGGACACCAGATACGCAGTATTTT. It translates to CASSLTGTPDTQYF. The chain has TRBV5-4 and TRBJ2-3, with TRBD1 as a possible D gene (6 bases). V lost 1 base, J lost 4 bases, and 10 bases lay in between. Germline CDR1 and CDR2: SGHNT and YYREEE (reference sequence). CDR3 length: 14 residues.

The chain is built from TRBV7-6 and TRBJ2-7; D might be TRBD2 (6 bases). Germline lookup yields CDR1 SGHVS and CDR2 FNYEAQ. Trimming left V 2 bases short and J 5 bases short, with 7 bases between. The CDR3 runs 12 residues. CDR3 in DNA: TGTGCCAGCAGCTTACGGGGGAACGAGCAGTACTTC. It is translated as CASSLRGNEQYF. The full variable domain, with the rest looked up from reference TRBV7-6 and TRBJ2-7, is GAGVSQSPRYKVTKRGQDVALRCDPISGHVSLYWYRQALGQGPEFLTYFNYEAQQDKSGLPNDRFSAERPEGSISTLTIQRTEQRDSAMYRCASSLRGNEQYFGPGTRLTVT.

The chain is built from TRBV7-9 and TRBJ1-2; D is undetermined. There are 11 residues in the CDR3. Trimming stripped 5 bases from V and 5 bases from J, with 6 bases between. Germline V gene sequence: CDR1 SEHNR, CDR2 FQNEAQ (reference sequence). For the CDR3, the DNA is TGTGCCAGCAGCATATCTTATGGCTACACCTTC. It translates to CASSISYGYTF.

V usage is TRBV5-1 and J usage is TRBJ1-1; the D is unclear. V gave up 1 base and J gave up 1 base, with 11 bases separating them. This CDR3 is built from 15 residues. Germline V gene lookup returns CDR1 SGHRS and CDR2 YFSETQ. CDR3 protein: CASSLYARSNTEAFF. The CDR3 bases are TGCGCCAGCAGCTTGTACGCCAGATCGAACACTGAAGCTTTCTTT.

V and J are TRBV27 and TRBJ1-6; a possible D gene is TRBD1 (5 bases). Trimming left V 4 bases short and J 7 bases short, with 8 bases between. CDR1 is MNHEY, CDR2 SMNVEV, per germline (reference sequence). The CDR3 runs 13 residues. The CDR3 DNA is TGTGCCAGCAGTTCAGGGCCCAATTCACCCCTCCACTTT. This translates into CASSSGPNSPLHF.

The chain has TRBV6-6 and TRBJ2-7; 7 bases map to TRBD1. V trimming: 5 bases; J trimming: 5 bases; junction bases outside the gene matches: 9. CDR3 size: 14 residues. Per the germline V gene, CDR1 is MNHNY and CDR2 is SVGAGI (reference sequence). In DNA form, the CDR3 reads TGTGCCAGCAGTCCCGGGGACAGTCCCAACGAGCAGTACTTC. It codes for CASSPGDSPNEQYF.

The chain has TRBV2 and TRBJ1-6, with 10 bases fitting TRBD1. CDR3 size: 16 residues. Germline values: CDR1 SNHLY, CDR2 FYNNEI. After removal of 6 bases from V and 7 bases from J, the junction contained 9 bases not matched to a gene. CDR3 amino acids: CASSDRGRGTNSPLHF. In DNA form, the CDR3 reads TGTGCCAGCAGCGACAGGGGGCGTGGTACCAATTCACCCCTCCACTTT.

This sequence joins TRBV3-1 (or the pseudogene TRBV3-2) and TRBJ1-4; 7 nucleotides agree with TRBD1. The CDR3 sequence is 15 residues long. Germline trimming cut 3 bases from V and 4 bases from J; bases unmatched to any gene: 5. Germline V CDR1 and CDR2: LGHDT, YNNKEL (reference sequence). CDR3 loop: CASSQTGTYNEKLFF. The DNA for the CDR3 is TGTGCCAGCAGCCAGACAGGGACCTATAATGAAAAACTGTTTTTT.

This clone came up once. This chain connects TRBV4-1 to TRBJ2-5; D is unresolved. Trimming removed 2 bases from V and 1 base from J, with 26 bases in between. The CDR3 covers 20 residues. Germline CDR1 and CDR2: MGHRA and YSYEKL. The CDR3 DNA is TGCGCCAGCAGCCAAAACCCTCCTCACCTCCCCGTTCGGGTCCAAGAGACCCAGTACTTC. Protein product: CASSQNPPHLPVRVQETQYF.

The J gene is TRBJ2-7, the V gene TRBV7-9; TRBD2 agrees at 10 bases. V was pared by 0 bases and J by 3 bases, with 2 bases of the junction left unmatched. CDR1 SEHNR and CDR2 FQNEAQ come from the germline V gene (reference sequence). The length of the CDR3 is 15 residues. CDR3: CASSLAGLALYEQYF. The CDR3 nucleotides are TGTGCCAGCAGCTTAGCGGGACTAGCGCTCTACGAGCAGTACTTC.

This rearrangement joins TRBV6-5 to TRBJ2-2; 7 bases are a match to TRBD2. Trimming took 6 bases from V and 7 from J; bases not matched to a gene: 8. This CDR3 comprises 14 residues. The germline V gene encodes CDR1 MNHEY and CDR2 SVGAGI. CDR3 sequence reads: CASSAGGRGGELFF. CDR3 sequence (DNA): TGTGCCAGCAGCGCCGGGGGGAGAGGCGGGGAGCTGTTTTTT.

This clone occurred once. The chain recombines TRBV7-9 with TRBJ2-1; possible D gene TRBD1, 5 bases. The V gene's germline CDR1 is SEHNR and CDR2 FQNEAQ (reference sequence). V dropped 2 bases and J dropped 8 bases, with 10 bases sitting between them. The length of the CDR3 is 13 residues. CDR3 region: CASSLRGIYEQFF. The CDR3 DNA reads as TGTGCCAGCAGCTTAAGGGGCATTTATGAGCAGTTCTTC.

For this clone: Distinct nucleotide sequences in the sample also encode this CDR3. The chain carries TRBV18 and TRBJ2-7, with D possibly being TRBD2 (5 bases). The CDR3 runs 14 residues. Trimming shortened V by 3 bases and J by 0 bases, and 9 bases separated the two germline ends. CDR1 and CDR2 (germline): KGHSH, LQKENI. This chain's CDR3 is CASSPTGSSYEQYF. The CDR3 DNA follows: TGTGCCAGCTCACCGACGGGGAGCTCCTACGAGCAGTACTTC. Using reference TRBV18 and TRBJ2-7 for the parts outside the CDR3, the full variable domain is NAGVMQNPRHLVRRRGQEARLRCSPMKGHSHVYWYRQLPEEGLKFMVYLQKENIIDESGMPKERFSAEFPKEGPSILRIQQVVRGDSAAYFCASSPTGSSYEQYFGPGTRLTVT.

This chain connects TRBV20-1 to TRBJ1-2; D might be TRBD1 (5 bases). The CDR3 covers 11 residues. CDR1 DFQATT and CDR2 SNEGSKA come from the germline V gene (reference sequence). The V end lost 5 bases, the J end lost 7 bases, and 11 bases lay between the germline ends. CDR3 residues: CSARWGGGYTF. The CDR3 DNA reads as TGCAGTGCTCGGTGGGGCGGTGGCTACACCTTC.